Described below is a single TCR beta chain sequence and its context. Its cognate antigen is unknown. The source of the sample is a study of cytomegalovirus exposure and HLA in healthy donors. General study findings and limits: Trimming of TCR beta V- and J-genes showed a link, identified in a later analysis, to a missense DCLRE1C variant. As confirmed in vitro, three CMV-associated chains were specific for CMV antigens.

Germline V CDR1 and CDR2: SEHNR, FQNEAQ (reference sequence). The CDR3 has 18 amino acids. V lost 2 bases and J 8 bases, leaving 25 bases between the germline ends. Amplification used 60 Vbeta primers and 13 Jbeta primers. Some clones are missing from TCRdb's copy, which holds only in-frame ones; the method was immunoSEQ multiplex PCR. This sample carries about 83,000 clones, roughly 76% of them seen once, and the ten largest clones take around 1.9%. The sequenced sample consisted of PBMCs. J is TRBJ2-1 and V is TRBV7-9; D possibly corresponds to TRBD2 (6 bases). The TCR comes from a woman in her thirties in good health and CMV-seronegative. The CDR3 nucleotides read TGTGCCAGCAGCTTAATGGGGCCCGGAGGGCCGTGGAGGGATGAGCAGTTCTTC. This translates into CASSLMGPGGPWRDEQFF.